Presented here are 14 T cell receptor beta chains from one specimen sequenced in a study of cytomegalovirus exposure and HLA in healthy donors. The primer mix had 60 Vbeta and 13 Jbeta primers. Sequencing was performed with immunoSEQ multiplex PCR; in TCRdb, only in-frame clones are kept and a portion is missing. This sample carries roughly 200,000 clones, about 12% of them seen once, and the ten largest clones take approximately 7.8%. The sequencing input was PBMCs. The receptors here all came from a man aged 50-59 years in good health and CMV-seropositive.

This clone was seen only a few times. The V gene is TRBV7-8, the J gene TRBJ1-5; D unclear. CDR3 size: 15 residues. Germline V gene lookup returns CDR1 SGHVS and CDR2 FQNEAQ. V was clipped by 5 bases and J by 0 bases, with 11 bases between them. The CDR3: CASSILGYSNQPQHF. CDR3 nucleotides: TGTGCCAGCAGCATCCTGGGCTATAGCAATCAGCCCCAGCATTTT.

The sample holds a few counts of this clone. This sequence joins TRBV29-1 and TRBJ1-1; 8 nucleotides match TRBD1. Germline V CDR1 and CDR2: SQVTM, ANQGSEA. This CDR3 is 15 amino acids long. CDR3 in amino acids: CSALKTGGVGTEAFF. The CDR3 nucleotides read TGCAGTGCGCTTAAAACAGGGGGTGTCGGCACTGAAGCTTTCTTT.

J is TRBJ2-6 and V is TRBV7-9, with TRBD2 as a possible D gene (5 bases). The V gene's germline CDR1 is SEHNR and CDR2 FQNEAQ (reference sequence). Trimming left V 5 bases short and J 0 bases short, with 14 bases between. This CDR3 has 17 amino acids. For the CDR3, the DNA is TGTGCCAGCAGCGCCGCGGGTCCCTTCTCTGGGGCCAACGTCCTGACTTTC. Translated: CASSAAGPFSGANVLTF.

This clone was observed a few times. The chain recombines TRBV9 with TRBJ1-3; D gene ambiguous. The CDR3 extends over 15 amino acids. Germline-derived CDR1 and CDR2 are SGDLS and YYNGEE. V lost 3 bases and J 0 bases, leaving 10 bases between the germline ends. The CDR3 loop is CASSAKLSSGNTIYF. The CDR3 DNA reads TGTGCCAGCAGCGCCAAGCTTAGCTCTGGAAACACCATATATTTT.

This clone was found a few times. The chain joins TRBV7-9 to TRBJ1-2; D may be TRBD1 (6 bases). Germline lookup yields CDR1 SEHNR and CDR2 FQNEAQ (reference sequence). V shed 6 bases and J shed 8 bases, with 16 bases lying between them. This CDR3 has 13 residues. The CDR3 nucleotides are TGTGCCAGCAGGGCCGAGGGGGTACGGGGCTACACCTTC. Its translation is CASRAEGVRGYTF. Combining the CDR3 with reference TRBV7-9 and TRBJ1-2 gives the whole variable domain DTGVSQNPRHKITKRGQNVTFRCDPISEHNRLYWYRQTLGQGPEFLTYFQNEAQLEKSRLLSDRFSAERPKGSFSTLEIQRTEQGDSAMYLCASRAEGVRGYTFGSGTRLTVV.

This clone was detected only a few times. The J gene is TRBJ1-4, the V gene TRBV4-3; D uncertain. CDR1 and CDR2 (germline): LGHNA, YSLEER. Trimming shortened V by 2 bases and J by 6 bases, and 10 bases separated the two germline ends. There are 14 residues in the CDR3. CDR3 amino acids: CASSQQASHEKLFF. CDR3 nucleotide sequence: TGCGCCAGCAGCCAACAGGCCAGTCATGAAAAACTGTTTTTT.

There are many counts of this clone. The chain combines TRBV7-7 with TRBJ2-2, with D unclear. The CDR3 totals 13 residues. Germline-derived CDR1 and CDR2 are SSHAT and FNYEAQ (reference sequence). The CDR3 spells CASRVSNTGELFF. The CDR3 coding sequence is TGTGCATCACGGGTTTCGAACACCGGGGAGCTGTTTTTT.

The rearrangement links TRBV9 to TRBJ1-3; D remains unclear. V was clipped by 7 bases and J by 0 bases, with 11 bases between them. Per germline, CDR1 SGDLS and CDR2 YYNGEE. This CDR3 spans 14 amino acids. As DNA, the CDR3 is TGTGCCAGCGGTACTGTGCGCTCTGGAAACACCATATATTTT. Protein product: CASGTVRSGNTIYF. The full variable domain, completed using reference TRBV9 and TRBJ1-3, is DSGVTQTPKHLITATGQRVTLRCSPRSGDLSVYWYQQSLDQGLQFLIQYYNGEERAKGNILERFSAQQFPDLHSELNLSSLELGDSALYFCASGTVRSGNTIYFGEGSWLTVV.

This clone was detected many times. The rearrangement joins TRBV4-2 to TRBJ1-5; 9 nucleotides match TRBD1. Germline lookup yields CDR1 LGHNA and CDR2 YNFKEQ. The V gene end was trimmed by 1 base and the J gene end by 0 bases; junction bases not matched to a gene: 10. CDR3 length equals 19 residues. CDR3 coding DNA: TGTGCCAGCAGCCAAGTCCGGACAGGGGAGTGGTATAGCAATCAGCCCCAGCATTTT. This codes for CASSQVRTGEWYSNQPQHF.

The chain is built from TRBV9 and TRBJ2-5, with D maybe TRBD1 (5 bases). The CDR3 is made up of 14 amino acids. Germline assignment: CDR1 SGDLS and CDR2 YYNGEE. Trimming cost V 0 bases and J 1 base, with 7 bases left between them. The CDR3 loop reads CASSVGTGQETQYF. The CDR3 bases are TGTGCCAGCAGCGTAGGCACAGGCCAAGAGACCCAGTACTTC.

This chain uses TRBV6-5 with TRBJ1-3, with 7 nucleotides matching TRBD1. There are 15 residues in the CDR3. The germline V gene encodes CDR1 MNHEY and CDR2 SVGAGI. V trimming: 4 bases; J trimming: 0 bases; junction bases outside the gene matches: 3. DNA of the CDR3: TGTGCCAGCAGTTTTACAGGGGTCTCTGGAAACACCATATATTTT. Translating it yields CASSFTGVSGNTIYF.

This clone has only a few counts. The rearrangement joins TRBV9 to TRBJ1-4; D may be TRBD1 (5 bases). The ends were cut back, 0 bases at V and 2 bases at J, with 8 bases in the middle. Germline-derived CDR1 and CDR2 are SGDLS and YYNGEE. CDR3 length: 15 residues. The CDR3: CASSVAGGTNEKLFF. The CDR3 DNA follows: TGTGCCAGCAGCGTAGCTGGGGGGACTAATGAAAAACTGTTTTTT.

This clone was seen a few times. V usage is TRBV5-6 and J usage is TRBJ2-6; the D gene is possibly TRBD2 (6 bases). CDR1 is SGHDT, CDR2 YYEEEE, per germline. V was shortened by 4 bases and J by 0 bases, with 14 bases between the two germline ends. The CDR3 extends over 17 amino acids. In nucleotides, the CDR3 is TGTGCCAGCAGCCCGGGTCGTAGCGGCTCTGGGGCCAACGTCCTGACTTTC. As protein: CASSPGRSGSGANVLTF.

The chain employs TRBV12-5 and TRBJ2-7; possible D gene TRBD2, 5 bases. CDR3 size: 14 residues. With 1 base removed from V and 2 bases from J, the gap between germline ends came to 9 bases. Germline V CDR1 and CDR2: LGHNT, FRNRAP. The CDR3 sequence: CASGLAGVAYEQYF. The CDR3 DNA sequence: TGTGCTAGTGGTTTGGCCGGGGTGGCCTACGAGCAGTACTTC.